Here is one T cell receptor beta chain with its context. What it binds is not known. At one boundary the junction diverges from the germline segment, which might be a read error. From germline, CDR1 is MRHNA and CDR2 SNTAGT. The CDR3 covers 14 residues. This record belongs to a study of cytomegalovirus exposure and HLA in healthy donors. Findings and limits, study-wide: Cytomegalovirus-associated status was assigned to approximately 160 TCR beta chains.

The method was immunoSEQ multiplex PCR; TCRdb's version includes in-frame clones alone and lacks a portion of them. The sample has under 150,000 clones; around nine tenths are singletons. This clonotype originated in a man younger than 30 in good health and CMV-seropositive. This chain links TRBV6-4 with TRBJ2-1; the D gene is possibly TRBD1 (6 bases). The sequenced material came from PBMCs. CDR3 amino acids: CASSVRGSFNEQFF. The DNA of the CDR3 is TGTGCCAGCAGTGTCAGGGGTTCCTTCAATGAGCAGTTCTTC.